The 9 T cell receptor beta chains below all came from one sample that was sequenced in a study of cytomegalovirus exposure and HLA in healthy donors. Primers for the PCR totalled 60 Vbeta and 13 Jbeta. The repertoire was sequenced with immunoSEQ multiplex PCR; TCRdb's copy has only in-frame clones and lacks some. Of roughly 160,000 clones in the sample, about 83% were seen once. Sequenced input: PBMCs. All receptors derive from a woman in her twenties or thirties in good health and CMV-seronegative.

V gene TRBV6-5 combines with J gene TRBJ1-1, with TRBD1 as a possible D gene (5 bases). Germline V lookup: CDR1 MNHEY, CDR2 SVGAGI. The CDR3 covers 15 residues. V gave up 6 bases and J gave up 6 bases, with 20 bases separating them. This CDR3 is CASSPPGGSVPEAFF. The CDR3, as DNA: TGTGCCAGCAGCCCTCCTGGGGGGTCCGTACCTGAAGCTTTCTTT.

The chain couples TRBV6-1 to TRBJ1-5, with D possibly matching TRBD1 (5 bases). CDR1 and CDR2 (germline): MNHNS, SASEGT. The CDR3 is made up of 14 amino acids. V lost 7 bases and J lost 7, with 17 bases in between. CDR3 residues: CASTAGYFGQPQHF. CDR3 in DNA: TGTGCCAGCACGGCAGGGTATTTCGGACAGCCCCAGCATTTT.

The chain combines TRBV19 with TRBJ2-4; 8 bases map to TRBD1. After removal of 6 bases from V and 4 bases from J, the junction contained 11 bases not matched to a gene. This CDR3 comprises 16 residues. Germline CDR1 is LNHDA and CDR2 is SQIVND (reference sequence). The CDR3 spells CASRTAGGHPKNIQYF. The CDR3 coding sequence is TGTGCCAGTAGAACAGCAGGGGGCCATCCTAAAAACATTCAGTACTTC.

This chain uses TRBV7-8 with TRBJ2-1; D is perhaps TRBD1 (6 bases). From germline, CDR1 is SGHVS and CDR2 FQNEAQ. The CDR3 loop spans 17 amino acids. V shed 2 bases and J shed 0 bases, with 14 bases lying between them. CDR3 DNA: TGTGCCAGCAGCTTAAGGTTCCGACAGGCCTCCTACAATGAGCAGTTCTTC. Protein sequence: CASSLRFRQASYNEQFF.

DNA of the CDR3: TGTGCCAGTAGATCGACAGGGCGACTCATCAATCAGCCCCAGCATTTT. Its translation: CASRSTGRLINQPQHF. This chain connects TRBV19 to TRBJ1-5; the match to TRBD1 covers 7 bases. V shed 6 bases and J 3 bases; nucleotides not matched to a gene: 11. CDR1 and CDR2 from the germline V gene are LNHDA and SQIVND (reference sequence). CDR3 length: 16 amino acids.

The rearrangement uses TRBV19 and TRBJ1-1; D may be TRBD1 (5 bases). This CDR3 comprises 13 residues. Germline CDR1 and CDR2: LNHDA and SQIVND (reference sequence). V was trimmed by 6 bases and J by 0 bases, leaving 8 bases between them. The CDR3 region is CASSDSLNTEAFF. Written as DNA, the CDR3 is TGTGCCAGTAGCGACAGCCTGAACACTGAAGCTTTCTTT. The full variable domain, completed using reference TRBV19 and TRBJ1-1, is DGGITQSPKYLFRKEGQNVTLSCEQNLNHDAMYWYRQDPGQGLRLIYYSQIVNDFQKGDIAEGYSVSREKKESFPLTVTSAQKNPTAFYLCASSDSLNTEAFFGQGTRLTVV.

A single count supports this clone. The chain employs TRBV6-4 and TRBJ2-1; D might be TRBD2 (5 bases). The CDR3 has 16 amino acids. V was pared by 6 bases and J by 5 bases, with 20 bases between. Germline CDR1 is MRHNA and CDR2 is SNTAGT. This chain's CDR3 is CASSETFRRADNEQFF. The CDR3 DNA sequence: TGTGCCAGCAGCGAGACCTTTAGGCGGGCGGACAATGAGCAGTTCTTC.

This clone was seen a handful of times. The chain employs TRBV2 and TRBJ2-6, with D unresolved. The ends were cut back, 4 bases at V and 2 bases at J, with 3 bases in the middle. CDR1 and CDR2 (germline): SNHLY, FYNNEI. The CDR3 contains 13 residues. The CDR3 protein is CASSVTGANVLTF. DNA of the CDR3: TGTGCCAGCAGTGTAACTGGGGCCAACGTCCTGACTTTC. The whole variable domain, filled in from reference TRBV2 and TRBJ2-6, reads EPEVTQTPSHQVTQMGQEVILRCVPISNHLYFYWYRQILGQKVEFLVSFYNNEISEKSEIFDDQFSVERPDGSNFTLKIRSTKLEDSAMYFCASSVTGANVLTFGAGSRLTVL.

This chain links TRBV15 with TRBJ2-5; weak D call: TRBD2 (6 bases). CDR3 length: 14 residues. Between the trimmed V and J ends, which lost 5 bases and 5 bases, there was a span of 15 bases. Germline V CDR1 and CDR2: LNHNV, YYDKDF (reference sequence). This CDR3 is CATSRDRGGETQYF. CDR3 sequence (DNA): TGTGCCACCAGCCGGGACCGGGGAGGCGAGACCCAGTACTTC. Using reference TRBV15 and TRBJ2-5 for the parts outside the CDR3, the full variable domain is DAMVIQNPRYQVTQFGKPVTLSCSQTLNHNVMYWYQQKSSQAPKLLFHYYDKDFNNEADTPDNFQSRRPNTSFCFLDIRSPGLGDTAMYLCATSRDRGGETQYFGPGTRLLVL.